Listed here are 20 T cell receptor beta chains from one sample, sequenced in a study of tumor-infiltrating lymphocytes in primary liver carcinoma. cDNA specific to TCR beta was made from 450 to 500 ng of total RNA, with a constant-region primer employed for priming. Three nested multiplex PCR rounds, a slightly modified ARM-PCR, produced the libraries for TCR beta. In the first two PCR rounds, TRBV1-TRBV30 forward primers were paired with a C-beta reverse primer, and each round lasted 10 cycles. TCRdb re-called the multiplex PCR reads with MiXCR, one entry per CDR3 protein. The profile shows around 70,000 distinct CDR3 sequences, approximately 74% of them singletons. Total RNA and DNA came together from roughly 20-30 mg of bulk tissue without cell sorting. Source material: liver tumor tissue from sampling region 4. Stated subset: tumor region T4, right-lateral pole. These receptors came from a man aged 40-49 years with primary liver carcinoma and hepatitis B virus infection.

Written as DNA, the CDR3 is TGTGCCAGCAGTTTAAGAACAGGGGGCGAGTCCGAACGGTACTTC. Its translation is CASSLRTGGESERYF. The chain carries TRBV12-3 or TRBV12-4 and TRBJ2-7; 9 bases match TRBD1. The CDR3 contains 15 residues. The V and J ends lost 2 bases and 12 bases, in that order; junction bases with no gene match: 14.

This clonotype has only a few counts. It may be a read error: a sequence one base away is much more abundant. The V gene is TRBV5-8, the J gene TRBJ1-2, with D perhaps TRBD1 (6 bases). The V end lost 6 bases, the J end lost 9 bases, and 15 bases lay between the germline ends. Germline V lookup: CDR1 SGHTS, CDR2 YDEGEE. This CDR3 is built from 12 residues. CDR3 sequence reads: CASTARGYSYTF. The CDR3 DNA is TGTGCCAGCACGGCTAGGGGGTATAGCTACACCTTC. The complete variable domain, with remaining parts taken from reference TRBV5-8 and TRBJ1-2, reads EAGVTQSPTHLIKTRGQQATLRCSPISGHTSVYWYQQALGLGLQFLLWYDEGEERNRGNFPPRFSGRQFPNYSSELNVNALELEDSALYLCASTARGYSYTFGSGTRLTVV.

The chain combines TRBV11-2 with TRBJ1-6, with D possibly matching TRBD1 (5 bases). The germline V and J ends were trimmed by 3 bases and 11 bases, with 17 bases remaining between them. This CDR3 contains 15 residues. Germline loops: CDR1 SGHAT, CDR2 FQNNGV. In DNA form, the CDR3 reads TGTGCCAGCAGCTTGATCGCTCAGGGAAATACACCCCTCCACTTT. It encodes CASSLIAQGNTPLHF.

The sample holds many counts of this clonotype. The rearrangement joins TRBV6-5 to TRBJ2-4; 10 positions agree with TRBD1. CDR1 and CDR2 (germline): MNHEY, SVGAGI. The CDR3 sequence is 15 residues long. V was pared by 4 bases and J by 7 bases, with 7 bases of the junction left unmatched. In DNA form, the CDR3 reads TGTGCCAGCAGTTCTCCGGGACAGGGGATGAACATTCAGTACTTC. It specifies CASSSPGQGMNIQYF.

In the case of this clonotype: One junction end disagrees with the germline gene, perhaps due to a read error. V is TRBV7-8 and J is TRBJ1-5; D is unclear. Germline-derived CDR1 and CDR2 are SGHVS and FQNEAQ. The CDR3 spans 17 residues. CDR3 loop: CAGRLGRLDGYNQPQHF. The CDR3, as DNA: TGTGCCGGCAGGTTAGGAAGGCTGGACGGGTATAATCAGCCCCAGCATTTT.

This clonotype showed up just once. At one boundary the junction diverges from the germline segment, which might be a read error. V is TRBV4-1 and J is TRBJ2-1; D is ambiguous. Germline V gives CDR1 MGHRA, CDR2 YSYEKL. The CDR3 covers 15 residues. CDR3 amino acids: CASSQDPGPHDEQFF. DNA of the CDR3: TGCGCCAGCAGTCAAGATCCCGGCCCACACGATGAGCAGTTCTTC.

This sequence joins TRBV30 and TRBJ2-7; D gene uncertain. Germline values: CDR1 GTSNPN, CDR2 SVGIG (reference sequence). The germline V and J ends were trimmed by 3 bases and 0 bases, with 12 bases remaining between them. CDR3 size: 14 residues. The CDR3 coding sequence is TGTGCCTGGAGCGTGGAGTCCAGCTCCTACGAGCAGTACTTC. Amino acids: CAWSVESSSYEQYF. The variable domain in full, with the rest retrieved from reference TRBV30 and TRBJ2-7, is SQTIHQWPATLVQPVGSPLSLECTVEGTSNPNLYWYRQAAGRGLQLLFYSVGIGQISSEVPQNLSASRPQDRQFILSSKKLLLSDSGFYLCAWSVESSSYEQYFGPGTRLTVT.

To note about this clonotype: The junction departs from the called germline gene at one end, perhaps through a read error. The rearrangement joins TRBV6-1 to TRBJ2-3, with a tentative D call TRBD1 (6 bases). CDR1 and CDR2 (germline): MNHNS, SASEGT. The CDR3 runs to 14 residues. CDR3 bases: TGTACCAGCAGCCGGACAGATTACACAAATACGCAGTATTTT. Translated: CTSSRTDYTNTQYF.

As for this clonotype: The junction departs from the called germline gene at one end, perhaps through a read error. The chain couples TRBV4-2 to TRBJ2-7; no definite D call. The CDR3 consists of 17 residues. Germline V gene sequence: CDR1 LGHNA, CDR2 YNFKEQ. The CDR3 nucleotides are TGTGCCAGCAACCAAGCAGGTTCCCCCCGGTGGTCTGATGAGCAGTACTTC. Translated, it gives CASNQAGSPRWSDEQYF.

A word on this clonotype: A much larger clone is a single base away; this may be a read error. The chain couples TRBV2 to TRBJ2-5; 7 bases are a match to TRBD2. Germline-derived CDR1 and CDR2 are SNHLY and FYNNEI. The CDR3 contains 13 residues. The CDR3 here is CASSSGTQEAQYF. CDR3 DNA: TGTGCCAGCAGTAGCGGGACCCAAGAGGCCCAGTACTTC.

Regarding this clonotype: One end of the junction fails to match germline, which may point to a read error. The chain combines TRBV11-2 with TRBJ2-5, with D possibly being TRBD2 (6 bases). The germline V gene has CDR1 SGHAT and CDR2 FQNNGV. There are 16 residues in the CDR3. CDR3 in DNA: TGTGCCAACAGATCCCGGGACTTAGCCCACCAAGAGACCAAGTACTTC. Amino acid sequence: CANRSRDLAHQETKYF.

For this clonotype: A much larger clone differs from this one at a single base, so this may be a read error. The V and J genes are TRBV12-5 and TRBJ1-1; D not certain. The germline gives CDR1 LGHNT, CDR2 FRNRAP. This CDR3 is built from 12 residues. CDR3: CASGLGEGEALF. Here the CDR3 DNA reads TGTGCTAGTGGTTTAGGAGAGGGCGAGGCTCTCTTT.

The rearrangement uses TRBV7-9 and TRBJ2-3, with a possible D match to TRBD2 (6 bases). The CDR3 has 14 amino acids. The ends were cut back, 6 bases at V and 6 bases at J, with 16 bases in the middle. From germline, CDR1 is SEHNR and CDR2 FQNEAQ (reference sequence). CDR3 in DNA: TGTGCCAGCAGGACTAGGAGGGAGGAGGATACGCAGTATTTT. Amino acids: CASRTRREEDTQYF. Looking up the rest from reference TRBV7-9 and TRBJ2-3 gives the full variable domain: DTGVSQNPRHKITKRGQNVTFRCDPISEHNRLYWYRQTLGQGPEFLTYFQNEAQLEKSRLLSDRFSAERPKGSFSTLEIQRTEQGDSAMYLCASRTRREEDTQYFGPGTRLTVL.

With respect to this clonotype: This may come from a read error, since a much larger clone is one base off. The chain has TRBV7-9 and TRBJ2-5; no reliable D call. Germline lookup yields CDR1 SEHNR and CDR2 FQNEAQ (reference sequence). This CDR3 spans 12 amino acids. In nucleotides, the CDR3 is TGTGCCAGCAGCTTAGCGCAAGGGACCCAGTACTTC. Protein sequence: CASSLAQGTQYF.

Concerning this clonotype itself: A much larger clone is a single base away; this may be a read error. The V gene is TRBV13, the J gene TRBJ2-2; D unresolved. Germline V gives CDR1 PRHDT, CDR2 FYEKMQ (reference sequence). The length of the CDR3 is 14 residues. CDR3 sequence: CASSLDGTTEELFF. CDR3 in DNA: TGTGCCAGCAGCCTGGACGGAACCACCGAGGAGCTGTTTTTT.

This CDR3 is CASSLWIGTSTDTQYF. In nucleotides, the CDR3 is TGTGCCAGCAGTTTATGGATAGGTACTAGTACAGATACGCAGTATTTT. This sequence joins TRBV28 and TRBJ2-3, with D possibly TRBD2 on 5 matching bases. The CDR3 runs 16 residues. The V end was cut by 0 bases, the J end by 3 bases, with 13 bases between. Germline-derived CDR1 and CDR2 are MDHEN and SYDVKM.

Notes on this clonotype: Here the CDR3 omits its conserved ending phenylalanine or tryptophan, so a read error is the likely source. The J gene is TRBJ1-1, the V gene TRBV29-1; D gene unclear. Germline V gives CDR1 SQVTM, CDR2 ANQGSEA. The CDR3 loop spans 10 amino acids. Deletions cut 5 bases from V and 3 bases from J, with 4 bases between. The CDR3 DNA is TGCAGCGTTCTCGACACTGAAGCTTTCTCT. Protein product: CSVLDTEAFS.

Of note for this clonotype: Because it lacks the conserved phenylalanine or tryptophan at the end, this CDR3 is likely a read error. This chain connects TRBV7-3 to TRBJ2-1; D ambiguous. CDR1 SGHTA and CDR2 FQGTGA come from the germline V gene. There are 15 residues in the CDR3. CDR3 loop: CASSPNAGSYNEQFI. The CDR3 DNA reads as TGCGCCAGCAGCCCGAATGCCGGGTCTTACAATGAGCAGTTCATC.

Worth noting for this clonotype: A much larger clonotype is one base distant, so this may be a read error. Without the conserved terminal phenylalanine or tryptophan, this CDR3 likely stems from a read error. The rearrangement uses TRBV5-1 and TRBJ2-2; D may be TRBD1 (6 bases). Germline CDR1 is SGHRS and CDR2 is YFSETQ. The CDR3 contains 13 residues. V was cut by 4 bases and J by 5 bases, with 9 bases left in between. CDR3 sequence reads: CASSLDRTGELFS. The DNA for the CDR3 is TGCGCCAGCAGCCTCGACAGGACCGGGGAGCTGTTTTCT.

This clonotype was counted between two and nine times. The junction differs from germline at one of its ends, possibly a read error. The V and J genes are TRBV12-3 or TRBV12-4 and TRBJ2-5; 10 nucleotides agree with TRBD2. This CDR3 is 11 amino acids long. CDR3 region: CASSLGTSVFF. The CDR3 DNA is TGTGCCAGCAGTTTGGGGACTAGCGTCTTCTTC.